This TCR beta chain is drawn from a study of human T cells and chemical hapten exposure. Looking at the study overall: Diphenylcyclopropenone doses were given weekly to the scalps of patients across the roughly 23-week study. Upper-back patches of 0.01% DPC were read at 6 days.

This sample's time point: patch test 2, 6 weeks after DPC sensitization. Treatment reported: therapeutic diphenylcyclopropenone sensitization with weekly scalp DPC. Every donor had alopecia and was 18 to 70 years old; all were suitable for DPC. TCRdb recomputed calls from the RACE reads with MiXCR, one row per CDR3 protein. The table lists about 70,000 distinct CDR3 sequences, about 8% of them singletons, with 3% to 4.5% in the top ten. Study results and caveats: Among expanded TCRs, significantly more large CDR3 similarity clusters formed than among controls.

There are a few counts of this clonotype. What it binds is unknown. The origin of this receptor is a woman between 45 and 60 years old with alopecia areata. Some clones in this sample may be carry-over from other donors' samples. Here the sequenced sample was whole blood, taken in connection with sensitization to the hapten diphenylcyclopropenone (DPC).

CDR3 in amino acids: CSARLAGRSYEQYF. The CDR3 DNA reads as TGCAGTGCTAGATTAGCGGGACGCTCCTACGAGCAGTACTTC. V gene TRBV20-1 combines with J gene TRBJ2-7; the match to TRBD2 covers 8 bases. V lost 2 bases to trimming and J lost 0 bases; unmatched junction nucleotides: 3. Germline CDR1 reads DFQATT; CDR2 reads SNEGSKA (reference sequence). This CDR3 is built from 14 residues.